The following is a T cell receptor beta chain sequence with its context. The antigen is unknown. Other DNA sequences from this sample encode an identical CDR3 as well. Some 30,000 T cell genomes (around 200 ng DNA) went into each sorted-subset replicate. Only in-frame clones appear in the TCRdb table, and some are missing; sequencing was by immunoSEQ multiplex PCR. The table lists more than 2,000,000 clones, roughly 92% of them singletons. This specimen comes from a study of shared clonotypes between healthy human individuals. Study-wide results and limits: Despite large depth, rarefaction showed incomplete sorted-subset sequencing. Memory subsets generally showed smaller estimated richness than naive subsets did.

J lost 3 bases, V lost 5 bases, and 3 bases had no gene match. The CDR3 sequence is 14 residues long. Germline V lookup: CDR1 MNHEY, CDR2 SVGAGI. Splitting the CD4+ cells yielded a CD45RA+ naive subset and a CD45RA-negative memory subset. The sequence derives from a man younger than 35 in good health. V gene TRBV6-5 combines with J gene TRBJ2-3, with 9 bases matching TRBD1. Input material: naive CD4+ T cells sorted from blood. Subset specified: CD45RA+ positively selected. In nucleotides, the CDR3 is TGTGCCAGCAGTGCCGGGACAGGGACAGATACGCAGTATTTT. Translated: CASSAGTGTDTQYF.